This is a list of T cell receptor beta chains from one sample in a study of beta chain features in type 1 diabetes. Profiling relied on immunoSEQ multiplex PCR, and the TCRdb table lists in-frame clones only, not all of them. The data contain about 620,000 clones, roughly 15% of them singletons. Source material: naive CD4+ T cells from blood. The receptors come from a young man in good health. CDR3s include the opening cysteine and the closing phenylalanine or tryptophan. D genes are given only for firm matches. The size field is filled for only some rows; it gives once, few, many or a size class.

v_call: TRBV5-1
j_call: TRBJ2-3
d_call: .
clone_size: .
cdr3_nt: TGCGCCAGCAGCTTGTGGGGCGTTGCCTACTCCACAGATACGCAGTATTTT
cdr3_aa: CASSLWGVAYSTDTQYF

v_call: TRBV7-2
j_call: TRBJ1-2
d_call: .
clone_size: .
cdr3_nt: TGTGCCAGCAGTCCGGCGGGCAGGGAGGGCTACACCTTC
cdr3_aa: CASSPAGREGYTF

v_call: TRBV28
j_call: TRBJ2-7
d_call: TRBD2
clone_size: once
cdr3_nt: TGTGCCAGCAGTTTTACCTCAGCGGGGCTAGCCTACGAGCAGTACTTC
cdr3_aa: CASSFTSAGLAYEQYF

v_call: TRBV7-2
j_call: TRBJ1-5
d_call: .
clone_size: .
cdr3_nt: TGTGCCAGCAGCCCCCAGCCGGCCAATCAGCCCCAGCATTTT
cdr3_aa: CASSPQPANQPQHF

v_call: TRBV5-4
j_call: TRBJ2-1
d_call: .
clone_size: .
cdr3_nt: TGTGCCAGCAGCCCTGGACAGATCTCCTACAATGAGCAGTTCTTC
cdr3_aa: CASSPGQISYNEQFF

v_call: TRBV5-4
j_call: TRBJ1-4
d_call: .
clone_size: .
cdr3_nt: TGTGCCAGCAGCTTGGACAGGGCGAAAAACGAAAAACTGTTTTTT
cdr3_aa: CASSLDRAKNEKLFF

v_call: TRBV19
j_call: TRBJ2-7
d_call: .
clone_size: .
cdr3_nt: TGTGCCCCAAGAGGCTCCTCCTACGAGCAGTACTTC
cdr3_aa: CAPRGSSYEQYF

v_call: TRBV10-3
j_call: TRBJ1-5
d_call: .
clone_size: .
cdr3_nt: TGTGCCATCAGTTCACAGGGAAATCAGCCCCAGCATTTT
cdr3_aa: CAISSQGNQPQHF

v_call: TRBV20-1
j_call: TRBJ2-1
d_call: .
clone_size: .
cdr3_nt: TGCAGTGCCAGCCCCTACAATGAGCAGTTCTTC
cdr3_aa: CSASPYNEQFF

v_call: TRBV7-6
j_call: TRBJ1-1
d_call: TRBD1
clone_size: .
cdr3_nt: TGTGCCAGCAGCTTAGTTCTGACAGGGGGCACTGAAGCTTTCTTT
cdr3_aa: CASSLVLTGGTEAFF

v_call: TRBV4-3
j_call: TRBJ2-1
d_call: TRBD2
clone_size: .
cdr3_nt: TGCGCCAGCAGCCAAGTTGGTGGGACTAGCGGGGAGCAGTTCTTC
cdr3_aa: CASSQVGGTSGEQFF

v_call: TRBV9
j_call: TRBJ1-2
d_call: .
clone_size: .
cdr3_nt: TGTGCCAGCAGCGTAGATCGAGGGTCCTATGGCTACACCTTC
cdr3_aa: CASSVDRGSYGYTF

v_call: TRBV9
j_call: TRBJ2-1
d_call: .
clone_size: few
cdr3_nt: TGTGCCAGCAGCGTAGACCTAGGCTCCTACAATGAGCAGTTCTTC
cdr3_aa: CASSVDLGSYNEQFF

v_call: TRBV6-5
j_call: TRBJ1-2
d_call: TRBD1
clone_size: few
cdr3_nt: TGTGCCAGCAGTCAGGGGGTGTATGGCTACACCTTC
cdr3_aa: CASSQGVYGYTF

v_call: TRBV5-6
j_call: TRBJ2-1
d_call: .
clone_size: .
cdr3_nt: TGTGCCAGCAGCTTGTTATCCCGGACCAACTCCTACAATGAGCAGTTCTTC
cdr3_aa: CASSLLSRTNSYNEQFF

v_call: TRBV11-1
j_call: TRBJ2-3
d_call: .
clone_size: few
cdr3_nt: TGTGCCAGCAACTCTCGGGGGGCAGGAGATACGCAGTATTTT
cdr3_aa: CASNSRGAGDTQYF

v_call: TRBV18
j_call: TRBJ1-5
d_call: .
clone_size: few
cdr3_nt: TGTGCCAGCTCACCAAGGATACAGGGACCTGATCAGCCCCAGCATTTT
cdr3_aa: CASSPRIQGPDQPQHF